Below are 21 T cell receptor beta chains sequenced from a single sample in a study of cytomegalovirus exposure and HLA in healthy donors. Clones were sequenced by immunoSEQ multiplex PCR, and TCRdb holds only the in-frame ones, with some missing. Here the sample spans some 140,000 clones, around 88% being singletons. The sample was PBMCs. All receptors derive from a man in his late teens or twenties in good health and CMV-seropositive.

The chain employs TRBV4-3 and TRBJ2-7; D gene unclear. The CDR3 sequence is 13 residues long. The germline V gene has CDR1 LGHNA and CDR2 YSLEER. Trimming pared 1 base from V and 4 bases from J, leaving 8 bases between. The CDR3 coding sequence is TGCGCCAGCAGCCAAGCACAGCTTTACGAGCAGTACTTC. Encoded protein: CASSQAQLYEQYF.

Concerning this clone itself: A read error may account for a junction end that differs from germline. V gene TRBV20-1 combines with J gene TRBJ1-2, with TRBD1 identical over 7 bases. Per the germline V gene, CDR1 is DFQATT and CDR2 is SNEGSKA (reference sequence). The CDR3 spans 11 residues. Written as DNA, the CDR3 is TGCAGTGCTAGTACAGGGGATAAGTGTAACTTC. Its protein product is CSASTGDKCNF.

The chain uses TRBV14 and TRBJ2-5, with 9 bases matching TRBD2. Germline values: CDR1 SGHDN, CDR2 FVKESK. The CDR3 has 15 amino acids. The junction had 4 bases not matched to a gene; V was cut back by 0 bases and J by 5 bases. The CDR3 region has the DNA TGTGCCAGCAGCCAAGAAAGCGGGGGGTTGGAGACCCAGTACTTC. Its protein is CASSQESGGLETQYF.

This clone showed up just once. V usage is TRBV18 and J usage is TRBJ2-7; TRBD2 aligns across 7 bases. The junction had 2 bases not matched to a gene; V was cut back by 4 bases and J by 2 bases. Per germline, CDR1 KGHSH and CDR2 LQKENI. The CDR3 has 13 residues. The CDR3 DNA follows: TGTGCCAGCTCACGGGACTATACCTACGAGCAGTACTTC. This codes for CASSRDYTYEQYF.

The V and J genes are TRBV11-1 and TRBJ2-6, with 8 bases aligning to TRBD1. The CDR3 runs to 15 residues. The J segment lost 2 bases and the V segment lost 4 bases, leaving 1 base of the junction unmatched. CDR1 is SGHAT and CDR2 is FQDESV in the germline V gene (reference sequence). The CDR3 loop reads CASSSQGAGANVLTF. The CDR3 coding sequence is TGTGCCAGCAGCTCACAGGGGGCTGGGGCCAACGTCCTGACTTTC. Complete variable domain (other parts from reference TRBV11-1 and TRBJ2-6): EAEVAQSPRYKITEKSQAVAFWCDPISGHATLYWYRQILGQGPELLVQFQDESVVDDSQLPKDRFSAERLKGVDSTLKIQPAELGDSAMYLCASSSQGAGANVLTFGAGSRLTVL.

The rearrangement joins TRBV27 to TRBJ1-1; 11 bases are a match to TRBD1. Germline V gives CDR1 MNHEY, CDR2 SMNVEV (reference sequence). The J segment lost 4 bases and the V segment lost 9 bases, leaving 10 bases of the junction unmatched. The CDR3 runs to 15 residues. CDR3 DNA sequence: TGTGCCAGTTCTGCTCCCGGGACAGGGGGCACTGAAGCTTTCTTT. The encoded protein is CASSAPGTGGTEAFF.

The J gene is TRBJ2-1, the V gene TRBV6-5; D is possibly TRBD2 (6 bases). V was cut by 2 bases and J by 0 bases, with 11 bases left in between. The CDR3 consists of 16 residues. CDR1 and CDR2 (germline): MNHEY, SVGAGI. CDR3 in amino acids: CASSYGGASSYNEQFF. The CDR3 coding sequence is TGTGCCAGCAGTTACGGAGGGGCCAGCTCCTACAATGAGCAGTTCTTC.

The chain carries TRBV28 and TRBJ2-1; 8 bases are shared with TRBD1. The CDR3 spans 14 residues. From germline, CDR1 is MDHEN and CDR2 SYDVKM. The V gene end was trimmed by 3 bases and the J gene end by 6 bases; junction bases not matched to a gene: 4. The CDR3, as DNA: TGTGCCAGCAGTTTGGTCAGGGGGCCCAATGAGCAGTTCTTC. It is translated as CASSLVRGPNEQFF.

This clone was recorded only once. CDR3 coding DNA: TGTGCCAGCAGCTTGCGCGGGCTTCAGTACTTC. Translation gives CASSLRGLQYF. V and J are TRBV7-6 and TRBJ2-4, with TRBD2 as a possible D gene (5 bases). V was pared by 3 bases and J by 11 bases, with 8 bases between. The V gene's germline CDR1 is SGHVS and CDR2 FNYEAQ. CDR3 length equals 11 residues.

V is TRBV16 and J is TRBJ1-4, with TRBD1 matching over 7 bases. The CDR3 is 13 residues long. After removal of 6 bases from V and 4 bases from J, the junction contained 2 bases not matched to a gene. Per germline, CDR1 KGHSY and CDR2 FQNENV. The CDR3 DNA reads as TGTGCCAGCAGGACAGGGCATAATGAAAAACTGTTTTTT. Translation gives CASRTGHNEKLFF. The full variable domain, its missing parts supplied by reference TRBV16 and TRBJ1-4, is GEEVAQTPKHLVRGEGQKAKLYCAPIKGHSYVFWYQQVLKNEFKFLISFQNENVFDETGMPKERFSAKCLPNSPCSLEIQATKLEDSAVYFCASRTGHNEKLFFGSGTQLSVL.

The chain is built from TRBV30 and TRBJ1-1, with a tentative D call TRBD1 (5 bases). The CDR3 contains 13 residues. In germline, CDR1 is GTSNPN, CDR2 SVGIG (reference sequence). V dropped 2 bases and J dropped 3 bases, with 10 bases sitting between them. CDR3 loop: CAWSTGGDTEAFF. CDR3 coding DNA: TGTGCCTGGAGTACTGGGGGGGACACTGAAGCTTTCTTT.

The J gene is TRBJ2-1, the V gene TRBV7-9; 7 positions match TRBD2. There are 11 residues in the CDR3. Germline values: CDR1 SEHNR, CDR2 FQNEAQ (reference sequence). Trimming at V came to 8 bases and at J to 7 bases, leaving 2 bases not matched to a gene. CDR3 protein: CASWGGNEQFF. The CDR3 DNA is TGTGCCAGCTGGGGGGGGAATGAGCAGTTCTTC.

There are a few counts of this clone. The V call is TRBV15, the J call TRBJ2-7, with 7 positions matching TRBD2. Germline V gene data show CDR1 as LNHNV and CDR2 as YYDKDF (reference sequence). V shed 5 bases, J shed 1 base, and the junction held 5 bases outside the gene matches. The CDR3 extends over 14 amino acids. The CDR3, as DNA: TGTGCCACCAGCCTGACAGCGGGGTCCTACGAGCAGTACTTC. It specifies CATSLTAGSYEQYF.

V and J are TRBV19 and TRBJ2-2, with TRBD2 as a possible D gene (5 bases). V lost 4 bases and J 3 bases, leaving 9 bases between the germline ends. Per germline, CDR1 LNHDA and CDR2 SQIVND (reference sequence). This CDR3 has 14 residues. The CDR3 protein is CASSTQADTGELFF. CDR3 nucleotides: TGTGCCAGTAGTACTCAAGCGGACACCGGGGAGCTGTTTTTT.

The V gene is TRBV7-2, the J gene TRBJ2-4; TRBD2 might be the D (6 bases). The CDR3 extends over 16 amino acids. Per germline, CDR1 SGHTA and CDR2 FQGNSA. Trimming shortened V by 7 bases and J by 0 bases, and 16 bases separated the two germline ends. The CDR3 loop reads CASTPGGGRAKNIQYF. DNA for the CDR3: TGTGCCAGCACTCCCGGCGGAGGGCGAGCCAAAAACATTCAGTACTTC.

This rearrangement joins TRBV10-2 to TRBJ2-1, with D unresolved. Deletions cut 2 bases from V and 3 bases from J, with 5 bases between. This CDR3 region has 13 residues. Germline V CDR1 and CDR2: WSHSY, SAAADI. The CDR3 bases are TGCGCCAGCAGTGAGGAGGACTACAATGAGCAGTTCTTC. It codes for CASSEEDYNEQFF.

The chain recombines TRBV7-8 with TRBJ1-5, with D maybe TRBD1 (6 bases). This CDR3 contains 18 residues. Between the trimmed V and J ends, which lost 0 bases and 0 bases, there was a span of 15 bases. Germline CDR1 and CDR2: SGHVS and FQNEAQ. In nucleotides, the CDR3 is TGTGCCAGCAGCTTAGCGTCGGTTCCGGGACATAGCAATCAGCCCCAGCATTTT. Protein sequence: CASSLASVPGHSNQPQHF.

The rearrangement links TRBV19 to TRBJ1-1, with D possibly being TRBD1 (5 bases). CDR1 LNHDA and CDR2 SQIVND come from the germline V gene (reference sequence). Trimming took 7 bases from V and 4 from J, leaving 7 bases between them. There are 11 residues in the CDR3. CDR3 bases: TGTGCCAGTACTAGGGGCACTGAAGCTTTCTTT. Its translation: CASTRGTEAFF.

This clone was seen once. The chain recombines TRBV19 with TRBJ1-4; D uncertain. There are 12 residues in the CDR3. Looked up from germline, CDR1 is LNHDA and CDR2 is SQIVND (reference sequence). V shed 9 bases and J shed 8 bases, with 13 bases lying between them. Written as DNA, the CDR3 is TGTGCCAGCGGGGAGCGGAGGGAAAAACTGTTTTTT. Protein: CASGERREKLFF.

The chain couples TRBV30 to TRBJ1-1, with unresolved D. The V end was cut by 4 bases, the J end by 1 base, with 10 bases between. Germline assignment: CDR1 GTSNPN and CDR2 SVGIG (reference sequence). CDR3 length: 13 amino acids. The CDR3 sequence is CAWTRQANTEAFF. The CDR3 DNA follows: TGTGCCTGGACCAGGCAGGCGAACACTGAAGCTTTCTTT.

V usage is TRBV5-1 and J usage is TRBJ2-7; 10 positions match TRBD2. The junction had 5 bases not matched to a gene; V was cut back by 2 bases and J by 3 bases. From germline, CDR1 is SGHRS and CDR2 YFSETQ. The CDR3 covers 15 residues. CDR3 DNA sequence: TGCGCCAGCAGCTTACCACTAGCGGGGAGCTACGAGCAGTACTTC. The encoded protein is CASSLPLAGSYEQYF.